This T cell receptor beta chain was sequenced in a study of control samples from healthy donors and cancer patients. Germline V CDR1 and CDR2: MNHEY, SMNVEV (reference sequence). The germline V and J ends were trimmed by 3 bases and 2 bases, with 8 bases remaining between them. The CDR3 sequence is 14 residues long. Data came from immunoSEQ multiplex PCR; TCRdb stores just in-frame clones and leaves some out. This sample yields about 410,000 clones, of which 75% to 95% are seen a single time; 5% to 7% belongs to the top ten. The chain carries TRBV27 and TRBJ1-3; a possible D gene is TRBD1 (6 bases). The receptor was isolated from a man aged 35-49 years with head and neck cancer. Sample: PBMCs. In DNA form, the CDR3 reads TGTGCCAGCAGTTTCAGGGGCCCTGGAAACACCATATATTTT. Amino acids: CASSFRGPGNTIYF.